The 19 T cell receptor beta chains below were found in one sample sequenced in a study of breast tumors, draining lymph nodes, adjacent tissues. Axillary draining lymph nodes of breast cancer patients supplied the node samples. TCRdb fed the multiplex PCR reads into MiXCR, producing one record per CDR3 protein. The table shows around 290,000 distinct CDR3 sequences, with 30% to 35% occurring only once. Sequenced material: axillary lymph node tissue. These receptors were collected from a female donor with breast cancer. Some clones in this sample may be carry-over from other donors' samples.

Turning to this clonotype: A much larger clone lies a single base off, so this may be a read error. The chain uses TRBV7-3 and TRBJ2-3; the match to TRBD2 covers 10 bases. V dropped 5 bases and J dropped 2; count of bases not matched to a gene: 7. The CDR3 runs to 16 residues. CDR1 is SGHTA and CDR2 is FQGTGA in the germline V gene. The DNA for the CDR3 is TGTGCCAGCAGCACGGGACTAGCGACTAACACAGATACGCAGTATTTT. Translating it yields CASSTGLATNTDTQYF.

This clonotype has more than one count but fewer than ten. The chain employs TRBV18 and TRBJ1-4, with 9 bases that match TRBD1. V shed 3 bases, J shed 8 bases, and the junction held 10 bases outside the gene matches. The length of the CDR3 is 16 residues. Looked up from germline, CDR1 is KGHSH and CDR2 is LQKENI. The CDR3 protein is CASSPGWDREGEKLFF. The CDR3 bases are TGTGCCAGCTCACCGGGTTGGGACAGGGAAGGAGAAAAACTGTTTTTT.

The chain couples TRBV15 to TRBJ1-6, with 7 bases aligning to TRBD1. Trimming removed 3 bases from V and 9 bases from J; junction bases left unmatched: 8. Germline CDR1 LNHNV, CDR2 YYDKDF (reference sequence). This CDR3 region has 15 residues. The CDR3 DNA reads TGTGCCACCAGCAGGTCTCAGGGGGTAGGTTCACCCCTCCACTTT. Protein sequence: CATSRSQGVGSPLHF.

Ten or more counts support this clonotype. The chain recombines TRBV19 with TRBJ2-7, with 9 bases matching TRBD1. J lost 2 bases, V lost 5 bases, and 7 bases had no gene match. The CDR3 is made up of 15 amino acids. Germline CDR1 and CDR2: LNHDA and SQIVND (reference sequence). In DNA, the CDR3 is TGTGCCAGTAGTGGTGTTGGGGACAGGGCCTACGAGCAGTACTTC. Encoded protein: CASSGVGDRAYEQYF.

This clonotype was picked up a small number of times. A read error may explain this, as a much larger clone is one base away. The rearrangement links TRBV20-1 to TRBJ2-5; D possibly corresponds to TRBD1 (6 bases). Per the germline V gene, CDR1 is DFQATT and CDR2 is SNEGSKA (reference sequence). CDR3 length: 12 residues. CDR3 nucleotides: TGCAGTGCCTACAGGGCCGGAGAGACCCCGTACTTC. Encoded protein: CSAYRAGETPYF.

This clonotype was observed many times. The V and J genes are TRBV20-1 and TRBJ2-7, with 9 nucleotides matching TRBD2. This CDR3 spans 17 amino acids. With V trimmed by 0 bases and J by 4 bases, 13 bases remained unmatched. The germline gives CDR1 DFQATT, CDR2 SNEGSKA (reference sequence). CDR3 sequence: CSARDPSGEPSHYEQYF. The CDR3 nucleotides are TGCAGTGCTAGAGACCCTAGCGGGGAACCCTCCCATTACGAGCAGTACTTC.

The chain employs TRBV7-2 and TRBJ2-5; 8 bases line up with TRBD2. The CDR3 totals 15 residues. V shed 5 bases, J shed 0 bases, and the junction held 5 bases outside the gene matches. From germline, CDR1 is SGHTA and CDR2 FQGNSA. CDR3 loop: CASSGASGHQETQYF. DNA of the CDR3: TGTGCCAGCAGCGGGGCTAGCGGGCACCAAGAGACCCAGTACTTC.

This clonotype came up many times. The chain has TRBV9 and TRBJ1-4; 9 nucleotides align to TRBD1. V shed 0 bases, J shed 10 bases, and the junction held 1 base outside the gene matches. Germline V gene sequence: CDR1 SGDLS, CDR2 YYNGEE. The CDR3 totals 13 residues. CDR3 in DNA: TGTGCCAGCAGCGTAGGGACAGGGGCAAAACTGTTTTTT. Protein: CASSVGTGAKLFF.

This clonotype has a count of ten or more. The chain carries TRBV19 and TRBJ2-5; possibly TRBD2 for D (6 bases). This CDR3 has 16 amino acids. Germline V gene data show CDR1 as LNHDA and CDR2 as SQIVND (reference sequence). Between the trimmed V and J ends, which lost 7 bases and 4 bases, there was a span of 22 bases. CDR3 in DNA: TGTGCCAGTACCCGGACACTTTGGGGACTTGGAGAGACCCAGTACTTC. It codes for CASTRTLWGLGETQYF.

A word on this clonotype: A read error is possible here, since a much larger clone lies one base away. It is likely a read error, because the conserved phenylalanine at the end of the CDR3 is missing. This chain connects TRBV9 to TRBJ2-2; the D gene is possibly TRBD2 (5 bases). V was clipped by 3 bases and J by 5 bases, with 14 bases between them. Germline V gene data show CDR1 as SGDLS and CDR2 as YYNGEE. The CDR3 contains 15 residues. The CDR3 region is CASSGAGVGTGELFL. For the CDR3, the DNA is TGTGCCAGCAGCGGGGCCGGGGTAGGGACCGGGGAGCTGTTTCTT.

The sample holds a few counts of this clonotype. A single base separates this from a much larger clone, so it may be a read error. The CDR3 does not close with the conserved phenylalanine or tryptophan, likely indicating a read error. V is TRBV7-7 and J is TRBJ2-7; D possibly matches TRBD1 or TRBD2 (5 bases each). There are 14 residues in the CDR3. CDR1 and CDR2 from the germline V gene are SSHAT and FNYEAQ (reference sequence). This CDR3 is CASSPEGSYYEQYL. The DNA of the CDR3 is TGTGCTAGCAGCCCTGAGGGGTCGTACTACGAGCAGTACCTC.

This clonotype was counted at least ten times. V is TRBV20-1 and J is TRBJ1-5, with 10 bases fitting TRBD1. V lost 0 bases to trimming and J lost 1 base; unmatched junction nucleotides: 3. From germline, CDR1 is DFQATT and CDR2 SNEGSKA (reference sequence). CDR3 size: 16 residues. CDR3 protein: CSARDGGQGSNQPQHF. The CDR3 DNA follows: TGCAGTGCTAGAGATGGGGGACAGGGGAGCAATCAGCCCCAGCATTTT.

This clonotype was counted many times. The genes are TRBV20-1 and TRBJ2-5, with 8 bases matching TRBD1. Germline values: CDR1 DFQATT, CDR2 SNEGSKA (reference sequence). V gave up 0 bases and J gave up 4 bases; unmatched junction bases: 10. The CDR3 runs to 16 residues. The CDR3 reads CSARDMDRVVGETQYF. Here the CDR3 DNA reads TGCAGTGCTAGAGATATGGACAGGGTGGTCGGAGAGACCCAGTACTTC.

This clonotype was counted ten times or more. This chain connects TRBV12-3 or TRBV12-4 to TRBJ2-7; 9 bases match TRBD1. V was clipped by 3 bases and J by 0 bases; unmatched bases: 3. The length of the CDR3 is 15 residues. CDR3 nucleotide sequence: TGTGCCAGCAGTTTTTGGACAGGGGCCTCCTACGAGCAGTACTTC. Translated, it gives CASSFWTGASYEQYF.

The J gene is TRBJ1-1, the V gene TRBV6-5; TRBD1 is a possible D gene (5 bases). V was pared by 2 bases and J by 0 bases, with 13 bases between. The CDR3 is 16 amino acids. CDR1 is MNHEY, CDR2 SVGAGI, per germline. The CDR3 DNA follows: TGTGCCAGCAGTTACACCCTACTGACAGTGAACACTGAAGCTTTCTTT. Protein: CASSYTLLTVNTEAFF.

There are a few counts of this clonotype. The J gene is TRBJ1-6, the V gene TRBV7-2; D unclear. The CDR3 loop spans 15 amino acids. Germline lookup yields CDR1 SGHTA and CDR2 FQGNSA. The V end was cut by 6 bases, the J end by 6 bases, with 15 bases between. The CDR3 here is CASSQRAVVNSPLHF. As DNA, the CDR3 is TGTGCCAGCAGTCAAAGGGCAGTGGTTAATTCACCCCTCCACTTT.

This clonotype showed up many times. This chain links TRBV29-1 with TRBJ2-6; tentative D call: TRBD2 (6 bases). The CDR3 runs to 15 residues. V lost 5 bases and J 1 base, leaving 12 bases between the germline ends. Looked up from germline, CDR1 is SQVTM and CDR2 is ANQGSEA. Written as DNA, the CDR3 is TGCAGCGTTTCCGGGGACTCGTCTGGGGCCAACGTCCTGACTTTC. Protein: CSVSGDSSGANVLTF.

This clonotype was detected many times. The chain has TRBV29-1 and TRBJ2-1, with TRBD2 matching 15 bases. Trimming at V came to 7 bases and at J to 7 bases, leaving 5 bases not matched to a gene. Per germline, CDR1 SQVTM and CDR2 ANQGSEA. The CDR3 extends over 14 amino acids. The CDR3 is CSAGTSGRRNEQFF. For the CDR3, the DNA is TGCAGCGCCGGGACTAGCGGGAGGAGAAATGAGCAGTTCTTC.

This clonotype was counted at least ten times. V and J are TRBV19 and TRBJ2-5; tentative D call: TRBD1 (6 bases). Germline values: CDR1 LNHDA, CDR2 SQIVND (reference sequence). Trimming shortened V by 4 bases and J by 1 base, and 7 bases separated the two germline ends. The CDR3 totals 13 residues. The CDR3 here is CASSTQGQETQYF. The CDR3 coding sequence is TGTGCCAGTAGTACACAGGGCCAAGAGACCCAGTACTTC.